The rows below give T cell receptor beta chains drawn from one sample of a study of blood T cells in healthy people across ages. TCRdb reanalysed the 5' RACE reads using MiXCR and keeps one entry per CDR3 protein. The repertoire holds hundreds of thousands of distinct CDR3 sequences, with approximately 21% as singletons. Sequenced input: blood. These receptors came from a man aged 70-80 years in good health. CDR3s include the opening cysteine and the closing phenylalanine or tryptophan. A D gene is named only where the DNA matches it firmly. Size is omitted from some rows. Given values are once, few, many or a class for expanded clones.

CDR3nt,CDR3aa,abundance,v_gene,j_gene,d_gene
TGTGCCAGCAGACAGGACGGACACTATGGCTACACCTTC,CASRQDGHYGYTF,once,TRBV11-1,TRBJ1-2,.
TGCAGTGCTAGACGAGGGGGGACCACAGATACGCAGTATTTT,CSARRGGTTDTQYF,few,TRBV20-1,TRBJ2-3,.
TGCGCCAGCAGTGGTAGCGGGAGGGCCAACAATGAGCAGTTCTTC,CASSGSGRANNEQFF,.,TRBV4-1,TRBJ2-1,TRBD2
TGTGCCAGCAGCTTATATGGCGGGTGGAGCACAGATACGCAGTGTTTT,CASSLYGGWSTDTQCF,.,TRBV7-2,TRBJ2-3,.
TGTGCCAGCAGCTTAGGGACAGGGGTGAACTATGGCTACACCTTC,CASSLGTGVNYGYTF,many,TRBV13,TRBJ1-2,TRBD1
TGTGCCAGCTCACCGACGACGGCGGGAGACACTGAAGCTTTCTTT,CASSPTTAGDTEAFF,few,TRBV18,TRBJ1-1,.
TGCAGCGTTGGGGACAGGGTCGATGAAAAACTGTTTTTT,CSVGDRVDEKLFF,.,TRBV29-1,TRBJ1-4,TRBD1
TGCAGTGCCCAGGGACAGGGGGCTAACTATGGCTACACCTTC,CSAQGQGANYGYTF,few,TRBV20-1,TRBJ1-2,TRBD1
TGTGCCATCAGTGGAAGGGGGCCAGATACGCAGTATTTT,CAISGRGPDTQYF,many,TRBV10-3,TRBJ2-3,TRBD1
TGTGCCAGCAGCGGGGTGCTAGCGGGAGTTGCAGATACGCAGTATTTT,CASSGVLAGVADTQYF,many,TRBV11-2,TRBJ2-3,TRBD2
TGTGCCAGCAGCTTCGACAGCTTGAACACTGAAGCTTTCTTT,CASSFDSLNTEAFF,.,TRBV7-9,TRBJ1-1,.
TGTGCCAGCAGTTCCGGGACTAGCGGCCCCTACAATGAGCAGTTCTTC,CASSSGTSGPYNEQFF,few,TRBV28,TRBJ2-1,TRBD2
TGTGCCAGCCGAAGGACTAGCGGCATCAACACCGGGGAGCTGTTTTTT,CASRRTSGINTGELFF,few,TRBV6-2/TRBV6-3,TRBJ2-2,TRBD2
TGCAGTGCTAGAGATCCTACTAGCGGGGACAATGAGCAGTTCTTC,CSARDPTSGDNEQFF,few,TRBV20-1,TRBJ2-1,TRBD2
TGTGCCAGCAGGCTAGCGGGGGCCGCAGATACGCAGTATTTT,CASRLAGAADTQYF,.,TRBV12-3/TRBV12-4,TRBJ2-3,TRBD2
TGCAGCGCCCCGCTAGCGGGAGTAAATGAGCAGTTCTTC,CSAPLAGVNEQFF,many,TRBV29-1,TRBJ2-1,TRBD2
TGTGCCAGCAGCTCGACGTTGAGCGGAAAAGAGACCCAGTACTTC,CASSSTLSGKETQYF,.,TRBV5-6,TRBJ2-5,.
TGTGCCAGCAGTTTCATCTCTGGAAACACCATATATTTT,CASSFISGNTIYF,.,TRBV28,TRBJ1-3,.
TGCGCCAGCCGCTGGGACGGTACCACAGATACGCAGTATTTT,CASRWDGTTDTQYF,.,TRBV5-1,TRBJ2-3,.
TGTGCCAGCAGTTACGATCGAAAGCACCTCGCCTACGAGCAGTACTTC,CASSYDRKHLAYEQYF,many,TRBV6-5,TRBJ2-7,.
TGCAGCGTTGAACAGCGGGGAGGTTCAGATACGCAGTATTTT,CSVEQRGGSDTQYF,many,TRBV29-1,TRBJ2-3,TRBD2
TGCAGTGCTATGAGACAGGGTGCCTCCACCGGGGAGCTGTTTTTT,CSAMRQGASTGELFF,.,TRBV20-1,TRBJ2-2,TRBD1
TGTGCCAGCAGTTTGGCTTGGGAGCAGTACTTC,CASSLAWEQYF,.,TRBV28,TRBJ2-7,.
TGTGCCACCAGTTCGGACCCTCAAGAGACCCAGTACTTC,CATSSDPQETQYF,few,TRBV15,TRBJ2-5,.
TGTGCCAGCAGCAAGCCGCCGGGACTAGCGACCACCTACGAGCAGTACTTC,CASSKPPGLATTYEQYF,few,TRBV11-2,TRBJ2-7,TRBD2